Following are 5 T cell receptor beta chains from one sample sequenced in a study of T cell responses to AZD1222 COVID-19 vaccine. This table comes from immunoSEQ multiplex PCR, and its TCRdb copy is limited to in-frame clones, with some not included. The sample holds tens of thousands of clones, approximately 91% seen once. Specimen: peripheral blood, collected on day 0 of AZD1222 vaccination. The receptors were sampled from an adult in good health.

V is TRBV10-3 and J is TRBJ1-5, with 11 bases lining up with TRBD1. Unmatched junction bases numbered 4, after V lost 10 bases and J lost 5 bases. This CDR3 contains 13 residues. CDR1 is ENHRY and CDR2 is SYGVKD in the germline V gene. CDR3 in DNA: TGTGCCACCTTGGGACAGGGGGATCAGCCCCAGCATTTT. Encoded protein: CATLGQGDQPQHF.

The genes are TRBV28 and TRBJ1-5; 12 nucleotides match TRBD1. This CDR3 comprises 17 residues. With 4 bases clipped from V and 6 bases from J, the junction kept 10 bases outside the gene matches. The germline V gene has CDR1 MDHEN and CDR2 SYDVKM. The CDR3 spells CASSSSPGQGAGQPQHF. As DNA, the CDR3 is TGTGCCAGCAGTTCCTCGCCGGGACAGGGGGCTGGTCAGCCCCAGCATTTT.

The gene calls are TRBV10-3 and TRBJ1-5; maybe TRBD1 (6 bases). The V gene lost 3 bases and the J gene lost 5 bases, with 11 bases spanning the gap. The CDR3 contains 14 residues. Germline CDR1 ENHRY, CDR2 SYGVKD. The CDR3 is CAISDGQGYQPQHF. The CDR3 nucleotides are TGTGCCATCAGTGACGGGCAGGGGTATCAGCCCCAGCATTTT.

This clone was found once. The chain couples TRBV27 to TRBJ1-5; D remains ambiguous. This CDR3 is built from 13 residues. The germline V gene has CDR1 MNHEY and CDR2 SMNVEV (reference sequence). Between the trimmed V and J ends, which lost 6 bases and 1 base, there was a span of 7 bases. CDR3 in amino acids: CASRPHSNQPQHF. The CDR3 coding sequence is TGTGCCAGCAGACCACACAGCAATCAGCCCCAGCATTTT.

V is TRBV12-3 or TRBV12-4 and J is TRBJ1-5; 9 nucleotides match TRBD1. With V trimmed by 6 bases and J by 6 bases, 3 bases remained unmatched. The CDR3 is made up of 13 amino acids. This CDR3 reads CASSKTGGQPQHF. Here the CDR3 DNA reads TGTGCCAGCAGCAAGACAGGGGGTCAGCCCCAGCATTTT.